The rows below give T cell receptor beta chains drawn from one sample of a study of T-cell memory formation after mild COVID-19. Each CDR3 protein gets one entry after TCRdb re-called the 5' RACE reads with MiXCR. Of around 130,000 distinct CDR3 sequences listed, 11% to 15% are singletons. Sequencing input: PBMCs or a T cell subset sorted from them (not recorded which). The receptors come from an adult woman who had mild COVID-19 (a few samples of this study predate the infection). Cell type and time point are not known. Both conserved end residues are part of each CDR3. D genes are given only for firm matches. Rows give clone size only sometimes, using once, few, many, or a class for an expanded clone.

J gene | V gene | CDR3 length | D gene | clone size | CDR3 protein | CDR3 DNA
TRBJ2-2 | TRBV2 | 17 | NA | NA | CASSDGAGRTNTGELFF | TGTGCCAGCAGTGATGGGGCGGGGAGAACTAACACCGGGGAGCTGTTTTTT
TRBJ2-5 | TRBV29-1 | 17 | TRBD2 | NA | CSVEWVPAGGWQETQYF | TGCAGCGTTGAATGGGTCCCAGCGGGGGGGTGGCAAGAGACCCAGTACTTC
TRBJ2-2 | TRBV4-3 | 18 | NA | few | CASSQDPWGTGNTGELFF | TGCGCCAGCAGCCAAGATCCTTGGGGTACAGGAAACACCGGGGAGCTGTTTTTT
TRBJ1-5 | TRBV4-1 | 13 | NA | few | CASSRQRNQPQHF | TGCGCCAGCAGTAGACAGCGCAATCAGCCCCAGCATTTT
TRBJ2-1 | TRBV4-3 | 16 | TRBD2 | many | CASSQEGLAGLNEQFF | TGCGCCAGCAGCCAAGAGGGACTAGCGGGGTTAAATGAGCAGTTCTTC
TRBJ2-3 | TRBV11-3 | 14 | TRBD2 | few | CASSPYGRRDTQYF | TGTGCCAGCAGCCCGTACGGGAGGCGAGATACGCAGTATTTT
TRBJ1-2 | TRBV5-4 | 14 | TRBD1 | few | CASRPGTEYYGYTF | TGTGCCAGCAGACCCGGGACAGAGTACTATGGCTACACCTTC
TRBJ1-2 | TRBV25-1 | 16 | NA | NA | CASSEGSLLIGYGYTF | TGTGCCAGCAGTGAAGGCAGCCTACTGATCGGCTATGGCTACACCTTC
TRBJ2-3 | TRBV7-9 | 20 | TRBD2 | NA | CASSLAPISVGGRATDTQYF | TGTGCCAGCAGCTTAGCGCCGATATCAGTAGGCGGGAGGGCCACAGATACGCAGTATTTT
TRBJ1-1 | TRBV6-2/TRBV6-3 | 13 | NA | NA | CASSYGQYTEAFF | TGTGCCAGCAGTTACGGGCAGTACACTGAAGCTTTCTTT
TRBJ2-2 | TRBV24-1 | 15 | NA | NA | CATSAEDAKAGELFF | TGTGCCACCAGTGCCGAGGACGCGAAAGCCGGGGAGCTGTTTTTT
TRBJ1-1 | TRBV4-1 | 12 | NA | NA | CASSREYTEAFF | TGCGCCAGCAGCAGGGAGTACACTGAAGCTTTCTTT
TRBJ2-7 | TRBV4-3 | 15 | NA | few | CASSPWEGAGYEQYF | TGCGCCAGCAGCCCCTGGGAGGGGGCAGGGTACGAGCAGTACTTC
TRBJ2-3 | TRBV7-8 | 18 | TRBD2 | NA | CASSLAGDGGGATDTQYF | TGTGCCAGCAGCTTAGCAGGGGATGGCGGGGGGGCAACAGATACGCAGTATTTT
TRBJ2-7 | TRBV19 | 14 | TRBD2 | NA | CASSIAGGAYEQYF | TGTGCCAGTAGTATAGCGGGAGGGGCCTACGAGCAGTACTTC
TRBJ1-3 | TRBV20-1 | 14 | NA | few | CSASPPYSGNTIYF | TGCAGTGCTAGTCCGCCGTACTCTGGAAACACCATATATTTT
TRBJ2-3 | TRBV7-9 | 12 | NA | NA | CASSISSDTQYF | TGTGCCAGCAGCATTAGTTCGGATACGCAGTATTTT
TRBJ2-7 | TRBV7-9 | 14 | NA | many | CASSLVGGSYEQYF | TGTGCCAGCAGCTTAGTGGGCGGCTCCTACGAGCAGTACTTC
TRBJ2-7 | TRBV12-3/TRBV12-4 | 15 | NA | few | CASSPEEGFIYEQYF | TGTGCCAGCAGCCCAGAGGAGGGATTCATTTACGAGCAGTACTTC
TRBJ2-2 | TRBV7-2 | 16 | TRBD2 | few | CASSLELAGLTGELFF | TGTGCCAGCAGCTTAGAACTAGCGGGGCTCACCGGGGAGCTGTTTTTT
TRBJ2-5 | TRBV4-1 | 15 | NA | NA | CASSQDIEGGWTQYF | TGCGCCAGCAGCCAAGATATCGAGGGGGGATGGACCCAGTACTTC
TRBJ1-4 | TRBV7-9 | 14 | NA | few | CASSRVSPNEKLFF | TGTGCCAGCAGCCGGGTCAGTCCTAATGAAAAACTGTTTTTT
TRBJ2-7 | TRBV7-9 | 14 | NA | few | CASSSSGRSYEQYF | TGTGCCAGCAGCTCATCTGGGAGGTCCTACGAGCAGTACTTC
TRBJ2-1 | TRBV24-1 | 21 | TRBD2 | few | CATSDFRGTSGRALTYNEQFF | TGTGCCACCAGTGATTTTAGGGGGACTAGCGGGAGGGCCTTAACCTACAATGAGCAGTTCTTC
TRBJ2-1 | TRBV9 | 16 | NA | many | CASSVAGAGAHNEQFF | TGTGCCAGCAGCGTAGCGGGGGCGGGGGCCCACAATGAGCAGTTCTTC
TRBJ2-2 | TRBV6-2/TRBV6-3 | 14 | NA | few | CASSLARGAGELFF | TGTGCCAGCAGCCTCGCGAGGGGCGCCGGGGAGCTGTTTTTT
TRBJ1-1 | TRBV19 | 14 | NA | NA | CASSVPDREREAFF | TGTGCCAGTAGCGTCCCAGACAGAGAGCGTGAAGCTTTCTTT
TRBJ2-3 | TRBV12-3/TRBV12-4 | 17 | NA | few | CASSPAQRASSTDTQYF | TGTGCCAGCAGTCCTGCTCAGCGGGCCTCTAGCACAGATACGCAGTATTTT
TRBJ1-1 | TRBV7-9 | 13 | NA | NA | CASSLEMDLVAFF | TGTGCCAGCAGCTTAGAGATGGACTTGGTAGCTTTCTTT
TRBJ2-2 | TRBV5-1 | 16 | TRBD2 | NA | CASSSPSGEDTGELFF | TGCGCCAGCAGCTCCCCTAGCGGGGAGGACACCGGGGAGCTGTTTTTT
TRBJ2-5 | TRBV7-8 | 14 | TRBD2 | NA | CASRTSGDQETQYF | TGTGCCAGCAGGACTAGCGGAGACCAAGAGACCCAGTACTTC
TRBJ2-4 | TRBV4-1 | 14 | NA | few | CASSQAPGHPIRYF | TGCGCCAGCAGCCAGGCTCCGGGACACCCTATTCGGTACTTC
TRBJ1-2 | TRBV20-1 | 15 | TRBD1 | NA | CSARKTGTGVYGYTF | TGCAGTGCTAGAAAAACCGGGACAGGGGTTTATGGCTACACCTTC
TRBJ2-7 | TRBV2 | 14 | NA | once | CASSESRDSYEQYF | TGTGCCAGCAGTGAGAGTCGAGACTCCTACGAGCAGTACTTC
TRBJ1-2 | TRBV20-1 | 13 | NA | once | CSAISPGVYGYTF | TGCAGTGCAATATCCCCGGGCGTCTATGGCTACACCTTC
TRBJ2-1 | TRBV9 | 15 | NA | NA | CASSHRNGQPHEQFF | TGTGCCAGCAGCCACAGAAACGGACAGCCCCATGAGCAGTTCTTC
TRBJ2-3 | TRBV27 | 15 | NA | NA | CASAPLGRVADTQYF | TGTGCCAGCGCACCCTTAGGGAGAGTGGCAGATACGCAGTATTTT
TRBJ1-1 | TRBV10-3 | 14 | TRBD1 | few | CAISGRTGNTEAFF | TGTGCCATCAGTGGCCGGACAGGGAACACTGAAGCTTTCTTT
TRBJ2-5 | TRBV4-1 | 13 | NA | NA | CASSQAGLETQYF | TGCGCCAGCAGCCAAGCGGGCCTGGAGACCCAGTACTTC
TRBJ1-2 | TRBV7-9 | 13 | NA | NA | CASSDASPNGYTF | TGTGCCAGCAGCGATGCCTCTCCCAATGGCTACACCTTC
TRBJ2-3 | TRBV4-1 | 14 | NA | NA | CASSQDVGVDTQYF | TGCGCCAGCAGCCAAGACGTCGGGGTGGATACGCAGTATTTT
TRBJ1-2 | TRBV7-6 | 14 | NA | NA | CASSLGAPSYGYTF | TGTGCCAGCAGCCTAGGGGCACCGAGCTATGGCTACACCTTC
TRBJ1-1 | TRBV5-6 | 14 | NA | few | CASSWGTRNTEAFF | TGTGCCAGCAGCTGGGGTACGAGAAACACTGAAGCTTTCTTT
TRBJ2-7 | TRBV20-1 | 15 | TRBD1 | NA | CSARVPGTGVYEQYF | TGCAGTGCTAGAGTACCCGGGACAGGGGTGTACGAGCAGTACTTC
TRBJ1-1 | TRBV5-1 | 13 | NA | NA | CASSAGGGSEAFF | TGCGCCAGCAGCGCCGGAGGGGGATCTGAAGCTTTCTTT
TRBJ2-7 | TRBV29-1 | 13 | TRBD2 | many | CSVDPGGVEEQYF | TGCAGCGTTGACCCGGGAGGAGTCGAAGAGCAGTACTTC
TRBJ2-7 | TRBV7-3 | 14 | NA | NA | CASSLTAGSYEQYF | TGTGCCAGCAGCTTAACGGCGGGCTCCTACGAGCAGTACTTC
TRBJ2-3 | TRBV24-1 | 11 | TRBD1 | few | CATRQGDTQYF | TGTGCCACCAGACAGGGGGATACGCAGTATTTT
TRBJ2-5 | TRBV7-9 | 22 | TRBD2 | few | CASSLTAGLLAGGQDNQETQYF | TGTGCCAGCAGCTTAACAGCCGGCCTTCTAGCGGGAGGCCAGGATAACCAAGAGACCCAGTACTTC
TRBJ2-1 | TRBV4-3 | 15 | NA | NA | CASSQGYGFYNEQFF | TGCGCCAGCAGCCAAGGCTACGGCTTCTACAATGAGCAGTTCTTC
TRBJ1-4 | TRBV7-6 | 16 | TRBD1 | NA | CASSPKSGTGYEKLFF | TGTGCCAGCAGCCCGAAATCCGGGACAGGGTATGAAAAACTGTTTTTT
TRBJ1-3 | TRBV6-6 | 11 | NA | few | CASHGGNTIYF | TGTGCCAGCCATGGGGGAAACACCATATATTTT
TRBJ2-7 | TRBV30 | 15 | TRBD1 | few | CAWNPLAGGSYEQYF | TGTGCCTGGAATCCCCTGGCAGGGGGCTCCTACGAGCAGTACTTC
TRBJ1-2 | TRBV6-5 | 16 | NA | NA | CASSPFLGGLPDGYTF | TGTGCCAGCAGTCCGTTCCTCGGGGGCCTCCCCGACGGCTACACCTTC
TRBJ2-6 | TRBV29-1 | 17 | NA | NA | CSVLGRDSASGANVLTF | TGCAGCGTCCTGGGGCGGGACAGTGCCTCTGGGGCCAACGTCCTGACTTTC